This T cell receptor (beta chain) was sequenced during a study of cytomegalovirus exposure and HLA in healthy donors. Study-wide points: The classifier reportedly diagnosed cytomegalovirus status with high specificity and sensitivity. As a later analysis revealed, the rate of TCR association differed by HLA locus, with DRB1 most and HLA-C fewest. Immune exposure data for these donors was limited to CMV serostatus.

Trimming stripped 1 base from V and 1 base from J, with 11 bases between. CDR3 length: 15 amino acids. Germline V CDR1 and CDR2: SGHVS, FQNEAQ. The PCR ran on 60 Vbeta and 13 Jbeta primers. Some clones are missing from TCRdb's copy, which holds only in-frame ones; the method was immunoSEQ multiplex PCR. The sample carries some 150,000 clones, 60% to 85% recorded once. In nominal health when sampled, donors likely had unrecorded immune exposures nonetheless. Of note for this clone: Its antigen is still unknown.

The receptor was isolated from a woman aged 35 to 49 in good health and CMV-seronegative. The J gene is TRBJ2-7, the V gene TRBV7-8; D is unresolved. The sequenced sample was PBMCs. CDR3 residues: CASSLGIASSYEQYF. CDR3 coding DNA: TGTGCCAGCAGCTTAGGTATTGCTAGTTCCTACGAGCAGTACTTC. The full variable domain, completed using reference TRBV7-8 and TRBJ2-7, is GAGVSQSPRYKVAKRGQDVALRCDPISGHVSLFWYQQALGQGPEFLTYFQNEAQLDKSGLPSDRFFAERPEGSVSTLKIQRTQQEDSAVYLCASSLGIASSYEQYFGPGTRLTVT.